Below, 2 T cell receptor beta chains from the same sample are listed, as sequenced in a study of T cell repertoires in cytomegalovirus infection. What these receptors recognize is not known. TCRdb processed the reads anew with MiXCR; each CDR3 protein has one entry. The sample gives about 920,000 distinct CDR3 sequences, approximately 31% of which show up once; around 15% is in the top ten. Material: cultured CD8+ T cells from PBMCs, obtained from culture after CMV antigen stimulation. The receptors here all came from a human donor in good health (CMV status not recorded). Some clones in this sample may be carry-over from other donors' samples.

Note on this clonotype: A much larger clone lies a single base off, so this may be a read error. The rearrangement joins TRBV7-6 to TRBJ2-1; the D gene could be TRBD1 or TRBD2 (5 bases each). The CDR3 has 16 residues. CDR1 and CDR2 (germline): SGHVS, FNYEAQ. The CDR3 sequence: CSSSHGSGPSYNEQFF. CDR3 coding DNA: TGTTCCAGCAGCCATGGGTCGGGGCCCTCCTACAATGAGCAGTTCTTC.

The table lists this clonotype with a few counts. V usage is TRBV6-1 and J usage is TRBJ2-7; D is perhaps TRBD1 (6 bases). Germline lookup yields CDR1 MNHNS and CDR2 SASEGT. Trimming shortened V by 3 bases and J by 1 base, and 10 bases separated the two germline ends. The CDR3 extends over 14 amino acids. The chain's CDR3 is CASSDLGGSYEQYV. CDR3 DNA: TGTGCCAGCAGTGACCTAGGGGGATCCTACGAGCAGTACGTC.